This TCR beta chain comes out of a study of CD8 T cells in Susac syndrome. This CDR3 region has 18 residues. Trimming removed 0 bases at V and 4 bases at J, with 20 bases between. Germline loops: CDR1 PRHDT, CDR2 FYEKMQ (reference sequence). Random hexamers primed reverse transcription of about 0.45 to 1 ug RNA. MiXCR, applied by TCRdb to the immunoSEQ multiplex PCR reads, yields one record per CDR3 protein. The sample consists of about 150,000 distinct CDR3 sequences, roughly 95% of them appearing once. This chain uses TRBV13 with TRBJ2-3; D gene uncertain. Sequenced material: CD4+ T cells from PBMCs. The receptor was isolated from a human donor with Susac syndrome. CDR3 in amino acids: CASSLGLWLGESPDTQYF. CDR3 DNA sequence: TGTGCCAGCAGCTTAGGCCTGTGGCTTGGGGAAAGTCCAGATACGCAGTATTTT.